This TCR beta chain was retrieved from a study of cytomegalovirus exposure and HLA in healthy donors. V dropped 2 bases and J dropped 6 bases, with 19 bases sitting between them. CDR1 is SGHAT and CDR2 is FQDESV in the germline V gene (reference sequence). There are 16 residues in the CDR3. Study-level points and caveats: When analyzed later, a missense DCLRE1C variant was found to be linked to TCR beta V- and J-gene trimming.

The PCR had 60 Vbeta and 13 Jbeta primers. The table came from immunoSEQ multiplex PCR; TCRdb's copy has only in-frame clones and leaves some out. The table includes about 83,000 clones, about 78% detected once. About this clone: What it recognizes is unknown.

The sample was PBMCs. This sequence was found in a man younger than 35 in good health and CMV-seropositive. The chain is built from TRBV11-1 and TRBJ2-5; possible D gene TRBD2, 7 bases. CDR3 DNA sequence: TGTGCCAGCAGCTTACCACCAGAGAAGGGGGGGCAGACCCAGTACTTC. This sequence encodes CASSLPPEKGGQTQYF.